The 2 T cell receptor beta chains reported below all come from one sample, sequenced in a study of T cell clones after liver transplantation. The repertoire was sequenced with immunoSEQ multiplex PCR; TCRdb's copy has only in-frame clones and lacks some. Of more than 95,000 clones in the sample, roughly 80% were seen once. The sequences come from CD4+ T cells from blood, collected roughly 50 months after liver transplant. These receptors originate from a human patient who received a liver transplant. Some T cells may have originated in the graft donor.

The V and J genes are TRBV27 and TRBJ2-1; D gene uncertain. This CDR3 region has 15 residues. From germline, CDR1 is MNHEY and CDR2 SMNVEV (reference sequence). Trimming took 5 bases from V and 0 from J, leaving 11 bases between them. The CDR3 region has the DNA TGTGCCAGCAGTAAAAAAGCAGCCTCCTACAATGAGCAGTTCTTC. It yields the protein CASSKKAASYNEQFF.

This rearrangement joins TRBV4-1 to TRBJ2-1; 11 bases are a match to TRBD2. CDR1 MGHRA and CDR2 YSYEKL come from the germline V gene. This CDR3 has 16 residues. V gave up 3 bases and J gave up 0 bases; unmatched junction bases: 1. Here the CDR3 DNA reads TGCGCCAGCAGCCATAGCGGGGGGGACTCCTACAATGAGCAGTTCTTC. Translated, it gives CASSHSGGDSYNEQFF.